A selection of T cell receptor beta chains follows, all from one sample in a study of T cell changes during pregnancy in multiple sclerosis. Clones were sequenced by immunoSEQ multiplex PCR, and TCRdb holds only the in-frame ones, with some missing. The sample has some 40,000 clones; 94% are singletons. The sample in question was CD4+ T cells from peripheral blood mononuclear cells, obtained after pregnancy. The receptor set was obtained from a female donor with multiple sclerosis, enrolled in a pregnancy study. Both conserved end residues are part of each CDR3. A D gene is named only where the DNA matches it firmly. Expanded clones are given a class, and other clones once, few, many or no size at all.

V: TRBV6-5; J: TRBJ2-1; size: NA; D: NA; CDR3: CASRTGTYNEQFF; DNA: TGTGCCAGCAGAACAGGGACCTACAATGAGCAGTTCTTC
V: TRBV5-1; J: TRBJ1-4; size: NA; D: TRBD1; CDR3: CASSFGSKNPGQRNEKLFF; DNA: TGCGCCAGCAGCTTCGGGTCTAAAAACCCGGGACAGAGGAATGAAAAACTGTTTTTT
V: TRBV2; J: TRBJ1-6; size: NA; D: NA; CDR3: CASTSGGFYNSPLHF; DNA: TGTGCCAGCACCTCCGGGGGGTTCTATAATTCACCCCTCCACTTT
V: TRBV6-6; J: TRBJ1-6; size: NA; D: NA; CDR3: CASSPQGYNSPLHF; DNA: TGTGCCAGCAGTCCACAGGGCTATAATTCACCCCTCCACTTT
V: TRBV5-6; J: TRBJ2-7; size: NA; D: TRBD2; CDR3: CASSLLAGSEQYF; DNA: TGTGCCAGCAGCTTGCTAGCGGGGAGTGAGCAGTACTTC
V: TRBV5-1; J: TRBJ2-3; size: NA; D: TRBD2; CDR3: CASSSKRGSTDTQYF; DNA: TGCGCCAGCAGCTCCAAGCGGGGCAGCACAGATACGCAGTATTTT
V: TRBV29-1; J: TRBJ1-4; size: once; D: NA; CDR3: CSAETWDYEKLFF; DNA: TGCAGCGCTGAAACCTGGGACTATGAAAAACTGTTTTTT
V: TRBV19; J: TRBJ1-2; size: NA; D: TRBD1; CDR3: CATNKGGQGARGYTF; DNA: TGTGCCACCAATAAGGGGGGACAGGGGGCTCGTGGCTACACCTTC
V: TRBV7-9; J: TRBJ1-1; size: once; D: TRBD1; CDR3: CASSLGGQFPSEAFF; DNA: TGTGCCAGCAGCTTAGGGGGACAGTTCCCCTCTGAAGCTTTCTTT
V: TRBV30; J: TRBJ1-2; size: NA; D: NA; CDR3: CAWSYVGGGYTF; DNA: TGTGCCTGGAGTTATGTCGGGGGGGGCTACACCTTC
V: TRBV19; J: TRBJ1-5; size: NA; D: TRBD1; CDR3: CASSIDRVGNQPQHF; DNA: TGTGCCAGTAGTATCGACAGGGTTGGCAATCAGCCCCAGCATTTT
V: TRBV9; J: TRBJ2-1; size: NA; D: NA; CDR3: CASSLTSQSYNEQFF; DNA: TGTGCCAGCAGCCTTACGTCTCAGTCCTACAATGAGCAGTTCTTC
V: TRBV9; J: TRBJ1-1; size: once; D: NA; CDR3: CASSVGDTKNTKEAFF; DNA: TGTGCCAGCAGCGTAGGGGACACAAAGAACACTAAAGAAGCTTTCTTT
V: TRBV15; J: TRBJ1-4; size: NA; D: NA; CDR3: CATSMDPGGYEKLFF; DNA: TGTGCCACCAGCATGGACCCGGGGGGATATGAAAAACTGTTTTTT
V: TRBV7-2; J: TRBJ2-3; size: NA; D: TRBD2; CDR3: CASSPEGLAAPTDTQYF; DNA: TGTGCCAGCAGCCCCGAGGGACTAGCGGCCCCCACAGATACGCAGTATTTT
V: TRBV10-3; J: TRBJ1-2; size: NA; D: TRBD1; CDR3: CAISDRDRAPGGYTF; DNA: TGTGCCATCAGTGACCGGGACAGAGCCCCAGGGGGCTACACCTTC
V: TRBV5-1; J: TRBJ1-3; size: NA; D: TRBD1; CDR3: CASSWGTGTSGNTIYF; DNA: TGCGCCAGCAGCTGGGGGACAGGGACCTCTGGAAACACCATATATTTT
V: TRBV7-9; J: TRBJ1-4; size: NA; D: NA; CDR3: CASSLAAVQRATNEKLFF; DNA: TGTGCCAGCAGCTTGGCGGCGGTGCAGAGGGCAACTAATGAAAAACTGTTTTTT
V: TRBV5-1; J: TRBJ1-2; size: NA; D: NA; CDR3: CASSSTPGNTNYGYTF; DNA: TGCGCCAGCAGCTCAACCCCGGGAAACACTAACTATGGCTACACCTTC
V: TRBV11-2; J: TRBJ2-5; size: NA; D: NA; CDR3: CASSLDRGQGETQYF; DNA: TGTGCCAGCAGCTTAGACCGAGGCCAGGGGGAGACCCAGTACTTC
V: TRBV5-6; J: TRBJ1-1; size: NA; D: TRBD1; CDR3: CASSLGGWETEAFF; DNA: TGTGCCAGCAGCTTAGGGGGCTGGGAAACTGAAGCTTTCTTT
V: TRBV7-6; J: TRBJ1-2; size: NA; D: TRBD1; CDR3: CASSSERGRGYGYTF; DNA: TGTGCCAGCAGCTCAGAGAGGGGGCGTGGCTATGGCTACACCTTC
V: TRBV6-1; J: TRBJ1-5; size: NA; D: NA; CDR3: CASTPGRSGVQPQHF; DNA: TGTGCCAGCACCCCAGGGAGGTCGGGAGTACAGCCCCAGCATTTT
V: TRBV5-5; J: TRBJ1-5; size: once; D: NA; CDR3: CASRSGLGNQPQHF; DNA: TGTGCCAGCAGATCCGGTCTCGGCAATCAGCCCCAGCATTTT
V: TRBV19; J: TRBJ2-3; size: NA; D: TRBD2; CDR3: CASSTPPSGGVPSTDTQYF; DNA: TGTGCCAGTAGTACCCCCCCTAGCGGGGGGGTCCCCAGCACAGATACGCAGTATTTT
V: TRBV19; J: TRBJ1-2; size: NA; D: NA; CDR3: CARVANYGYTF; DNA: TGTGCCAGAGTAGCTAACTATGGCTACACCTTC
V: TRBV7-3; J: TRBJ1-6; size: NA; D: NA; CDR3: CASSFSGTGNSPLHF; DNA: TGTGCCAGCAGCTTTTCCGGGACTGGGAATTCACCCCTCCACTTT
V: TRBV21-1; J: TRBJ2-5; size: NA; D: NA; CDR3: CASSFPDRGHRAQYF; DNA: TGTGCCAGCAGTTTTCCCGACAGGGGCCACCGGGCCCAGTACTTC
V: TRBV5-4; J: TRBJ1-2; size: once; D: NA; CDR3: CASRAAGTPYGYTF; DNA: TGTGCCAGCAGGGCTGCCGGGACACCCTATGGCTACACCTTC
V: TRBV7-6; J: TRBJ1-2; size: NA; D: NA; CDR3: CASSLGGYGYTF; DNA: TGTGCCAGCAGCTTAGGAGGGTACGGCTACACCTTC
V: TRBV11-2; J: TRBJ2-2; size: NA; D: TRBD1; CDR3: CASSFIQGATGELFF; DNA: TGTGCCAGCAGCTTTATACAGGGGGCTACCGGGGAGCTGTTTTTT
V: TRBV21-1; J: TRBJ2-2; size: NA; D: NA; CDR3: CASSKGANTFTGELFF; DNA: TGTGCCAGCAGCAAAGGAGCGAACACCTTCACCGGGGAGCTGTTTTTT
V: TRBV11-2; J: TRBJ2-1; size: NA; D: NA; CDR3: CASNSGGGQYNEQFF; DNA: TGTGCCAGCAACTCGGGCGGGGGCCAATACAATGAGCAGTTCTTC
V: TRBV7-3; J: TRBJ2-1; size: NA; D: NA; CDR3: CASSLSASSYNEQFF; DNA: TGTGCCAGCAGCTTAAGCGCGAGCTCCTACAATGAGCAGTTCTTC
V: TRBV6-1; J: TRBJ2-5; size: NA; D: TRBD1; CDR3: CASSEGLDRVGQETQYF; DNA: TGTGCCAGCAGTGAAGGTTTGGACAGGGTTGGGCAAGAGACCCAGTACTTC
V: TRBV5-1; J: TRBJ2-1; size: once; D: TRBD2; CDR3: CASSLTSEAYNEQFF; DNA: TGCGCCAGCAGCTTAACTAGCGAGGCCTACAATGAGCAGTTCTTC